This T cell receptor beta chain comes out of a study of blood T cells in healthy people across ages. Across the study: When template switching was applied, about one barcoded beta molecule was captured per two T cells. Notes on the study in general: The study could not conclusively compare naive and antigen-experienced cells, given its unsorted PBMCs. Because donor CMV status was unknown, expanded clonotype changes were possibly confounded.

CDR1 is SEHNR and CDR2 is FQNEAQ in the germline V gene (reference sequence). The CDR3 extends over 13 amino acids. Combining a sample-barcoded 5' primer with a J-beta primer mix, a second PCR ran for 7 to 11 cycles. A single record per CDR3 protein comes from TCRdb applying MiXCR to the 5' RACE reads. This sample carries under 2 million distinct CDR3 sequences, approximately 32% of them seen once, and the ten largest clones take about 10%. This clonotype was seen only once. Its antigen is still unknown. One junction end does not reproduce the germline sequence, and a read error may be involved. The rearrangement joins TRBV7-9 to TRBJ2-2, with D tentatively TRBD2 (5 bases). The receptor comes from a woman between 25 and 40 years old in good health. The sequencing sample was made of blood. CDR3: CASSRTDTGERFF. As DNA, the CDR3 is TGTGCCAGCAGCCGAACAGACACCGGGGAGCGGTTTTTT.